This T cell receptor beta chain was obtained from a study of T cells in Graves' hyperthyroidism and ophthalmopathy. TCR beta CDR3 regions were amplified from RNA transcripts. A set of HTBI primers served as the primers for a first-round RT-PCR of the TCR CDR3. TCRdb reprocessed the multiplex PCR reads via MiXCR and lists one record per CDR3 protein. This sample yields roughly 290,000 distinct CDR3 sequences, of which about an eighth are seen a single time; approximately 7.9% belongs to the top ten. The CDR3 runs to 15 residues. Germline CDR1 and CDR2: SGHDN and FVKESK. Trimming removed 2 bases at V and 4 bases at J, with 14 bases between.

Input material: blood. The V gene is TRBV14, the J gene TRBJ2-5; D is perhaps TRBD2 (5 bases). The sequence derives from a woman aged 40 to 49 with Graves' hyperthyroidism. In DNA form, the CDR3 reads TGTGCCAGCAGCCAATTAAAGACGGGAAGAGAGACCCAGTACTTC. This codes for CASSQLKTGRETQYF.